What follows is one T cell receptor (beta chain) and its context. This was the immunoSEQ v3.0 assay at survey level. TCRdb's table, derived via immunoSEQ multiplex PCR, lists solely in-frame clones and lacks some. The profile shows tens of thousands of clones, about 83% of them singletons. The record originates from a study of long-term antiretroviral therapy in people with HIV. This CDR3 has 15 residues. The germline gives CDR1 SGDLS, CDR2 YYNGEE. V shed 3 bases and J shed 6 bases, with 16 bases lying between them. The sample was unsorted PBMCs, taken 2 years after starting antiretroviral therapy. The chain has TRBV9 and TRBJ2-4; no clear D. This TCR was sampled from a woman between 50 and 59 years old with HIV. The CDR3 nucleotides read TGTGCCAGCAGCGCATCCATACGGACGGGAAACATTCAGTACTTC. This sequence encodes CASSASIRTGNIQYF.